Listed below are T cell receptor beta chains from one sample, sequenced in a study of CD8 T cell repertoires and HIV-1 epitope variants. TCRdb keeps only in-frame clones here, not all; method: immunoSEQ multiplex PCR. The table shows 1,500 to 2,000 clones, with under 85% occurring only once. For these receptors, no antigen is known. Sequencing input: cultured CD8+ T cells derived from PBMCs. These receptor sequences come from a male donor with HIV. Each CDR3 is given with its conserved first and last residue. The D gene is left open where the match is weak. Clone size is not always given. Where it is, it says once, few, many or a class for expanded clones.

>TRBV7-2|NA|TRBJ1-1|NA
TGTGCCAGCAGCTTAGTTTTGGGTGCTGCTTCGGCGAACACTGAAGCTTTCTTT
CASSLVLGAASANTEAFF
>TRBV25-1|NA|TRBJ2-7|TRBD1
TGTGCCAGCAGTAGTGACCGATGGGACAGGGAAACCTACGAGCAGTACTTC
CASSSDRWDRETYEQYF
>TRBV6-1|few|TRBJ2-3|TRBD2
TGTGCCAGCAGTGAGACTAGCGGGAGGCCAGATACGCAGTATTTT
CASSETSGRPDTQYF
>TRBV27|few|TRBJ1-1|NA
TGTGCCAGCAGTTTATCGTCCCGGAATGAAGCTTTCTTT
CASSLSSRNEAFF
>TRBV5-1|NA|TRBJ2-7|TRBD1
TGCGCCAGCAGCTTGGGGACAGGGGAGTTGGAGCAGTACTTC
CASSLGTGELEQYF
>TRBV7-7|NA|TRBJ2-5|TRBD2
TGTGCTAGCAGCTTAACGGTGGCGGGAGAAGAGACCCAGTACTTC
CASSLTVAGEETQYF
>TRBV10-3|NA|TRBJ1-1|NA
TGTGCCATCAGTGAGTCGCGAACCATGAACACTGAAGCTTTCTTT
CAISESRTMNTEAFF
>TRBV27|few|TRBJ1-5|NA
TGTGCCAGCAGTCAATTTCAGGGGATCAGCAATCAGCCCCAGCATTTT
CASSQFQGISNQPQHF
>TRBV6-1|NA|TRBJ2-7|NA
TGTGCCAGCAGCCTCGGGGTTGCCCTACGAGGGCAGTACTTC
CASSLGVALRGQYF
>TRBV4-3|NA|TRBJ1-6|NA
TGCGCCAGCAGCCAAGATTTGGACCTGGTTTCACCCCTCCACTTT
CASSQDLDLVSPLHF
>TRBV5-6|NA|TRBJ2-1|TRBD1
TGTGCCAGCAAAGGAGACCAGTCTTTGGGACAGGGGCTAGATAATGAGCAGTTCTTC
CASKGDQSLGQGLDNEQFF
>TRBV9|once|TRBJ2-3|NA
TGTGCCAGCACCCTAATTAACCCAGGGGCGTATTTT
CASTLINPGAYF
>TRBV7-2|NA|TRBJ2-7|NA
TGTGCCAGCAGCTTAGGTCTGGACGCCTACGAGCAGTACTTC
CASSLGLDAYEQYF
>TRBV7-3|NA|TRBJ2-3|TRBD2
TGTGCCAGCAGCTTATGGCCCGGGACTAGCGGGGAAACCACAGATACGCAGTATTTT
CASSLWPGTSGETTDTQYF
>TRBV5-6|NA|TRBJ1-1|NA
TGTGCCAGCAGCCCGGGGGGAGGGGACTCCACTGAAGCTTTCTTT
CASSPGGGDSTEAFF
>TRBV7-3|NA|TRBJ2-2|NA
TGTGCCAGCCGTGTTTCGGGCACCGGGGAGCTGTTTTTT
CASRVSGTGELFF
>TRBV4-2|few|TRBJ2-1|NA
TGTGCCAGCAGCCAAGAAGAGGGAGCATACTACAATGAGCAGTTCTTC
CASSQEEGAYYNEQFF
>TRBV18|NA|TRBJ2-7|TRBD2
TGTGCCAGCTCACCCGGGACTAGCGGTTACGAGCAGTACTTC
CASSPGTSGYEQYF
>TRBV10-3|NA|TRBJ2-6|NA
TGTGCCATCAGTAGTAATAGCTGTCAAAGTCGGGCCAACGTCCTGACTTTC
CAISSNSCQSRANVLTF
>TRBV28|NA|TRBJ2-7|TRBD2
TGTGCCAGCAGTTTACTAGCGGGGGGTCTCTACGAGCAGTACTTC
CASSLLAGGLYEQYF
>TRBV28|NA|TRBJ1-5|NA
TGTGCCAGCAGTTTAGAACAGGCATATCAGCCCCAGCATTTT
CASSLEQAYQPQHF
>TRBV7-2|NA|TRBJ2-3|NA
TGTGCCAGCAGCTCAGAGGCTATCCTCCTGACAGATACGCAGTATTTT
CASSSEAILLTDTQYF
>TRBV7-7|NA|TRBJ2-3|NA
TGTGCTAGCAGCTTGGAGGGGTCCACAGATACGCAGTATTTT
CASSLEGSTDTQYF
>TRBV9|once|TRBJ2-5|TRBD2
TGTGCCAGCAGCGCTCAGGGAGGGCTACCAGAGACCCAGTACTTC
CASSAQGGLPETQYF
>TRBV19|NA|TRBJ1-2|TRBD1
TGTGCCAGTAGTACCACGACAGGGTTGGGCTACACCTTC
CASSTTTGLGYTF
>TRBV19|NA|TRBJ2-3|TRBD2
TGTGCCAGTAGAGGTAGCGGGGGGCTTTTACCTAGCACAGATACGCAGTATTTT
CASRGSGGLLPSTDTQYF
>TRBV10-1|NA|TRBJ2-1|TRBD2
TGCGCCAGCAGTGAGTCTATCCGACTAGCGGGAGTGGAATACAATGAGCAGTTCTTC
CASSESIRLAGVEYNEQFF
>TRBV7-9|NA|TRBJ2-7|TRBD2
TGTGCCAGCAGCTTAGTGGGCGGGGGTGCCTACGAGCAGTACTTC
CASSLVGGGAYEQYF
>TRBV6-5|once|TRBJ2-7|TRBD1
TGTGCCAGCAGTACGACAGGGGTCACCTACGAGCAGTACTTC
CASSTTGVTYEQYF
>TRBV19|NA|TRBJ2-1|TRBD2
TGTGCCAGTAGTATGATTTGGAGTAGGCTAGCGGGAGTCAATGAGCAGTTCTTC
CASSMIWSRLAGVNEQFF
>TRBV7-9|NA|TRBJ1-6|NA
TGTGCCAGCAGCCCCCAGGGGCAGAATGGAGCACCCCTCCACTTT
CASSPQGQNGAPLHF
>TRBV5-1|few|TRBJ2-7|TRBD2
TGCGCCAGCAGCCCTCTAGGGACTAGCTCCTACGAGCAGTACTTC
CASSPLGTSSYEQYF
>TRBV5-1|NA|TRBJ1-1|NA
TGCGCCAGCAGGTCGGACGGGATGAACACTGAAGCTTTCTTT
CASRSDGMNTEAFF
>TRBV28|NA|TRBJ2-7|NA
TGCGCTGTTGGGGGTTCTTCCTACGAGCAGTACTTC
CAVGGSSYEQYF
>TRBV29-1|NA|TRBJ2-1|NA
TGCAGCGTTGAAGGAGTCACAAACTATGAGCAGTTCTTC
CSVEGVTNYEQFF
>TRBV4-1|NA|TRBJ2-3|TRBD2
TGCGCCAGCAGCCAAGAACCCAGCGGGGGGCGAGATACGCAGTATTTT
CASSQEPSGGRDTQYF
>TRBV15|NA|TRBJ2-1|TRBD1
TGTGCCACCAGCATTACGACAGGGGTTGTGGACAATGAGCAGTTCTTC
CATSITTGVVDNEQFF
>TRBV5-4|NA|TRBJ1-1|TRBD1
TGTGCCAGCAGCTTGAGGGACAGGGGGCCCACTGAAGCTTTCTTT
CASSLRDRGPTEAFF
>TRBV9|few|TRBJ1-6|TRBD1
TGTGCCAGCAGCGTAGACAAAGGGACAGGCTCTGGGGGGAATTCACCCCTCCACTTT
CASSVDKGTGSGGNSPLHF
>TRBV4-1|few|TRBJ1-1|NA
TGCGCCAGCAGCCAAGAATCAGCTGCCAACACTGAAGCTTTCTTT
CASSQESAANTEAFF
>TRBV27|NA|TRBJ1-5|NA
TGTGCCAGCAGTTTCGGACACGGCCGAAATCAGCCCCAGCATTTT
CASSFGHGRNQPQHF
>TRBV7-9|NA|TRBJ2-2|NA
TGTGCCAGCACCCGGGGCACCGGGGAGCTGTTTTTT
CASTRGTGELFF
>TRBV5-1|NA|TRBJ1-6|NA
TGCGCCAGCAGCTTGGAACAGGCTAGTTCACCCCTCCACTTT
CASSLEQASSPLHF
>TRBV7-9|NA|TRBJ1-3|NA
TGTGCCAGCAGCTTATTTCAGGGTTCTCCGGGCCCTGGAAACACCATATATTTT
CASSLFQGSPGPGNTIYF
>TRBV6-1|large|TRBJ2-7|TRBD1
TGTGCCAGCAGACAGGGGGCTTCCTCCTACGAGCAGTACTTC
CASRQGASSYEQYF
>TRBV7-9|NA|TRBJ2-5|NA
TGTGCCAGCAGCTTAGCGGGTGGCCAAGAGACCCAGTACTTC
CASSLAGGQETQYF
>TRBV7-9|NA|TRBJ2-3|NA
TGTGCCAGCAGCTTAGACACGGCGGGACCTAGCACAGATACGCAGTATTTT
CASSLDTAGPSTDTQYF
>TRBV10-3|NA|TRBJ2-7|TRBD2
TGTGCCACCTCCGCGGGGGGCGAGCAGTACTTC
CATSAGGEQYF
>TRBV27|NA|TRBJ2-5|NA
TGTGCCAGCAGTTTAGGAGGGCAGGGCGGAGAGACCCAGTACTTC
CASSLGGQGGETQYF
>TRBV27|few|TRBJ2-7|TRBD2
TGTGCCAGCAGTCTCATAGCGGGAGGGCCCGAGCAGTACTTC
CASSLIAGGPEQYF
>TRBV27|NA|TRBJ1-1|NA
TGTGCCAGCAGCCTCGGGGGGGAAATGAACACTGAAGCTTTCTTT
CASSLGGEMNTEAFF
>TRBV27|NA|TRBJ2-5|NA
TGTGCCAGCAGTCCAATCTCTGTGGAGACCCAGTACTTC
CASSPISVETQYF
>TRBV23-1|once|TRBJ1-5|NA
TGCGCCAGCAGTCAATCGGCGGGGGCAACCTCCAATCAGCCCCAGCATTTT
CASSQSAGATSNQPQHF
>TRBV27|NA|TRBJ1-2|TRBD1
TGTGCCAGCAGCTCCCTGAATCGACAGGGAAATATTGGTGGCTACACCTTC
CASSSLNRQGNIGGYTF
>TRBV5-4|NA|TRBJ2-1|TRBD1
TGTGCCAGCAGACCAGGACAGGGAACATTTAATGAGCAGTTCTTC
CASRPGQGTFNEQFF